This passage covers 17 T cell receptor beta chains from one sample sequenced in a study of shared clonotypes between healthy human individuals. Profiling relied on immunoSEQ multiplex PCR, and the TCRdb table lists in-frame clones only, not all of them. The repertoire holds 2 million to 2.5 million clones, around 90% seen once, with more than 0.35% in the top ten. Source material: naive CD4+ T cells from PBMCs. Subset: CD45RA+ positively selected. The receptors were sampled from a young man in good health. Some clones in this sample may be carry-over from other donors' samples.

J is TRBJ1-2 and V is TRBV10-3, with 10 bases lining up with TRBD1. The trim removed 4 bases at V and 3 bases at J, leaving 5 bases unmatched. The germline V gene has CDR1 ENHRY and CDR2 SYGVKD. CDR3 length equals 15 residues. CDR3 DNA sequence: TGTGCCATCAGTGTAAGGACAGGGGGTTACTATGGCTACACCTTC. Residues: CAISVRTGGYYGYTF.

This clone showed up just once. V gene TRBV19 combines with J gene TRBJ1-4, with no clear D. Germline assignment: CDR1 LNHDA and CDR2 SQIVND (reference sequence). V lost 5 bases to trimming and J lost 11 bases, with 15 bases between them. The CDR3 covers 13 residues. CDR3: CASSPQYSTKLFF. CDR3 coding DNA: TGTGCCAGTAGTCCCCAATACTCGACTAAACTGTTTTTT.

CDR3 sequence: CASTETSANGELFF. The CDR3 DNA is TGTGCCAGCACCGAAACTAGCGCGAACGGGGAGCTGTTTTTT. V gene TRBV28 combines with J gene TRBJ2-2; 7 bases fit TRBD2. There are 14 residues in the CDR3. V was pared by 7 bases and J by 7 bases, with 9 bases of the junction left unmatched. The germline CDR1 and CDR2 sequences are MDHEN and SYDVKM.

The gene calls are TRBV9 and TRBJ2-1; TRBD2 matches 7 bases. Germline V gene lookup returns CDR1 SGDLS and CDR2 YYNGEE. V dropped 4 bases and J dropped 7; count of bases not matched to a gene: 14. CDR3 length equals 16 residues. The CDR3 DNA sequence: TGTGCCAGCAGCACTACCCAGGTAGCACTAGCGAATGAGCAGTTCTTC. It yields the protein CASSTTQVALANEQFF.

CDR3 nucleotide sequence: TGTGCCACAGGGTTTAACGAGCAGTACTTC. It yields the protein CATGFNEQYF. V gene TRBV28 combines with J gene TRBJ2-7; TRBD1 is a possible D gene (5 bases). Germline assignment: CDR1 MDHEN and CDR2 SYDVKM. The CDR3 is 10 residues long. V shed 10 bases and J shed 5 bases, with 9 bases lying between them.

The chain joins TRBV30 to TRBJ2-4; TRBD2 aligns across 7 bases. The CDR3 consists of 16 residues. The junction had 11 bases not matched to a gene; V was cut back by 0 bases and J by 6 bases. The germline CDR1 and CDR2 sequences are GTSNPN and SVGIG (reference sequence). CDR3 coding DNA: TGTGCCTGGAGTGTACCCGGGAGGCTGGGCGGAAACATTCAGTACTTC. The encoded protein is CAWSVPGRLGGNIQYF. The full variable domain, completed using reference TRBV30 and TRBJ2-4, is SQTIHQWPATLVQPVGSPLSLECTVEGTSNPNLYWYRQAAGRGLQLLFYSVGIGQISSEVPQNLSASRPQDRQFILSSKKLLLSDSGFYLCAWSVPGRLGGNIQYFGAGTRLSVL.

This chain uses TRBV7-2 with TRBJ2-1; D gene uncertain. Germline V gene lookup returns CDR1 SGHTA and CDR2 FQGNSA. The CDR3 has 15 amino acids. V was cut by 1 base and J by 4 bases, with 11 bases left in between. CDR3 region: CASSLGVAWYNEQFF. The CDR3 bases are TGTGCCAGCAGCTTAGGAGTAGCTTGGTACAATGAGCAGTTCTTC.

This clone was recorded only once. This chain links TRBV7-9 with TRBJ1-2; possibly TRBD1 for D (5 bases). The V end was cut by 11 bases, the J end by 3 bases, with 19 bases between. This CDR3 spans 14 amino acids. Germline V gene sequence: CDR1 SEHNR, CDR2 FQNEAQ (reference sequence). CDR3 residues: CAVPRGADYYGYTF. CDR3 DNA sequence: TGTGCCGTACCTAGGGGAGCTGATTACTATGGCTACACCTTC.

The chain employs TRBV5-1 and TRBJ2-3, with D perhaps TRBD1 (6 bases). The CDR3 sequence is 14 residues long. The germline V gene has CDR1 SGHRS and CDR2 YFSETQ. Trimming shortened V by 4 bases and J by 3 bases, and 12 bases separated the two germline ends. The CDR3 nucleotides are TGCGCCAGCAGCCAAGGACAGACAACAGATACGCAGTATTTT. Encoded protein: CASSQGQTTDTQYF.

The rearrangement links TRBV7-9 to TRBJ1-1; D unclear. The germline V gene has CDR1 SEHNR and CDR2 FQNEAQ (reference sequence). V was shortened by 2 bases and J by 1 base, with 11 bases between the two germline ends. This CDR3 is 15 amino acids long. This CDR3 is CASSLKSYQNTEAFF. The CDR3, as DNA: TGTGCCAGCAGCTTAAAGTCATACCAGAACACTGAAGCTTTCTTT.

V gene TRBV2 combines with J gene TRBJ2-5; D is possibly TRBD2 (5 bases). The CDR3 contains 15 residues. Germline assignment: CDR1 SNHLY and CDR2 FYNNEI. The ends were cut back, 4 bases at V and 1 base at J, with 13 bases in the middle. The CDR3 region is CASSGSVSPQETQYF. The CDR3 bases are TGTGCCAGCAGTGGTAGCGTTTCGCCCCAAGAGACCCAGTACTTC.

The rearrangement joins TRBV7-2 to TRBJ1-1; 10 bases map to TRBD1. The germline gives CDR1 SGHTA, CDR2 FQGNSA. The V segment lost 1 base and the J segment 5 bases; nucleotides outside the gene matches: 13. The length of the CDR3 is 18 residues. The CDR3 coding sequence is TGTGCCAGCAGCTTAGGTCAGGGACAGGGGCCCGGTTTGACTGAAGCTTTCTTT. Residues: CASSLGQGQGPGLTEAFF.

This chain connects TRBV21-1 to TRBJ1-5; the D segment call TRBD1 is taken from the table without a DNA check. TRBV21-1 is noted as a pseudogene. The length of the CDR3 is 17 residues. In DNA form, the CDR3 reads TGTGCCAGCAGCAAAGATGACAGGGTAAGTGGAGATCAGCCCCAGCATTTT. Amino acid sequence: CASSKDDRVSGDQPQHF.

This clone has a handful of counts. CDR3 in amino acids: CSVYRGLSNTEAFF. The CDR3 DNA reads as TGCAGCGTTTACCGGGGGCTGTCGAACACTGAAGCTTTCTTT. This sequence joins TRBV29-1 and TRBJ1-1; the D gene is possibly TRBD1 (6 bases). In germline, CDR1 is SQVTM, CDR2 ANQGSEA. Trimming stripped 5 bases from V and 1 base from J, with 14 bases between. The CDR3 runs 14 residues.

The V call is TRBV12-5, the J call TRBJ2-5; no firm D call. The CDR3 length is 13 residues. Looked up from germline, CDR1 is LGHNT and CDR2 is FRNRAP. Between the trimmed V and J ends, which lost 2 bases and 2 bases, there was a span of 6 bases. The CDR3: CASGLPGQETQYF. CDR3 nucleotides: TGTGCTAGTGGTTTGCCCGGGCAAGAGACCCAGTACTTC.

The V gene is TRBV6-5, the J gene TRBJ1-1; possibly TRBD1 for D (5 bases). The V and J ends lost 6 bases and 4 bases respectively, with 12 bases between them. CDR1 and CDR2 (germline): MNHEY, SVGAGI. The CDR3 consists of 13 residues. The CDR3 bases are TGTGCCAGCAGCCGGGGCCCAACCACTGAAGCTTTCTTT. It codes for CASSRGPTTEAFF.

J is TRBJ1-2 and V is TRBV28; D not certain. The V end lost 5 bases, the J end lost 4 bases, and 5 bases lay between the germline ends. Germline V gene data show CDR1 as MDHEN and CDR2 as SYDVKM. The CDR3 spans 11 residues. This CDR3 reads CASSPIYGYTF. In nucleotides, the CDR3 is TGTGCCAGCAGTCCTATCTATGGCTACACCTTC.